This T cell receptor (beta chain) was profiled in a study of CD8 T cells in Susac syndrome. This clonotype was seen a few times. V was trimmed by 3 bases and J by 3 bases, leaving 3 bases between them. CDR3 length: 11 amino acids. CDR1 is LGHNA, CDR2 YNFKEQ, per germline. RNA in amounts of about 0.45 to 1 ug was reverse transcribed with random hexamers. The CDR3 of TCR beta was amplified by immunoSEQ multiplex PCR across 54 Vbeta and 13 Jbeta. One entry per CDR3 protein, called by TCRdb with MiXCR from the immunoSEQ multiplex PCR reads. The table has roughly 200,000 distinct CDR3 sequences, about 95% seen once.

The sample consisted of CD4+ T cells from PBMCs. V and J are TRBV4-2 and TRBJ2-7; D is unclear. This TCR was sampled from a human donor in good health. CDR3 nucleotide sequence: TGTGCCAGCAGCCACAACTACGAGCAGTACTTC. Its translation is CASSHNYEQYF.